The 10 T cell receptor beta chains reported below all come from one sample, sequenced in a study of early T cells in non-severe SARS-CoV-2 infection. From the 5' RACE reads, TCRdb called clonotypes with MiXCR, one entry per CDR3 protein. The table includes roughly 50,000 distinct CDR3 sequences, about 7.8% detected once. Sequencing was carried out using whole blood. All receptors derive from an adult who was a healthcare worker with PCR-confirmed SARS-CoV-2 infection or an uninfected control (not recorded which).

The chain joins TRBV30 to TRBJ1-3; the D is unclear. V lost 2 bases and J lost 4, with 6 bases in between. Germline V gene sequence: CDR1 GTSNPN, CDR2 SVGIG (reference sequence). The CDR3 length is 12 residues. CDR3 protein: CAWSSLGNTIYF. CDR3 DNA sequence: TGTGCCTGGAGTTCGCTGGGAAACACCATATATTTT.

The V and J genes are TRBV27 and TRBJ2-5; D is perhaps TRBD1 (5 bases). Trimming left V 3 bases short and J 2 bases short, with 7 bases between. The length of the CDR3 is 13 residues. Germline CDR1 reads MNHEY; CDR2 reads SMNVEV (reference sequence). CDR3 sequence: CASSFDRQETQYF. In nucleotides, the CDR3 is TGTGCCAGCAGTTTTGACAGACAAGAGACCCAGTACTTC.

This clonotype occurred a few times. The chain couples TRBV6-6 to TRBJ1-5; possible D gene TRBD1, 6 bases. The CDR3 runs to 16 residues. Per germline, CDR1 MNHNY and CDR2 SVGAGI (reference sequence). V lost 5 bases to trimming and J lost 6 bases, with 20 bases between them. Here the CDR3 reads CASSGTGTPGGQPQHF. For the CDR3, the DNA is TGTGCCAGCAGTGGGACCGGGACACCCGGCGGTCAGCCCCAGCATTTT.

This clonotype was detected ten times or more. The chain couples TRBV27 to TRBJ2-1, with D possibly TRBD1 on 6 matching bases. In germline, CDR1 is MNHEY, CDR2 SMNVEV (reference sequence). The V and J ends lost 4 bases and 0 bases respectively, with 13 bases between them. This CDR3 has 16 amino acids. CDR3 residues: CASSSRTDSSYNEQFF. CDR3 coding DNA: TGTGCCAGCAGTTCCCGGACAGACAGCTCCTACAATGAGCAGTTCTTC.

This clonotype showed up just a few times. V usage is TRBV29-1 and J usage is TRBJ2-7, with 11 nucleotides matching TRBD1. In germline, CDR1 is SQVTM, CDR2 ANQGSEA. J gave up 4 bases and V 4 bases, and 3 bases lay outside the gene matches. The CDR3 extends over 13 amino acids. Here the CDR3 reads CSVAGTGGYEQYF. CDR3 in DNA: TGCAGCGTTGCCGGGACAGGGGGTTACGAGCAGTACTTC.

The rearrangement uses TRBV7-9 and TRBJ2-7; possibly TRBD2 for D (6 bases). CDR1 is SEHNR and CDR2 is FQNEAQ in the germline V gene (reference sequence). Deletions cut 5 bases from V and 0 bases from J, with 17 bases between. This CDR3 contains 16 residues. CDR3 bases: TGTGCCAGCAGCCCTAATCTTGACGGGAGCTCCTACGAGCAGTACTTC. Amino acids: CASSPNLDGSSYEQYF.

The genes are TRBV11-2 and TRBJ2-7; 9 bases fit TRBD1. The germline gives CDR1 SGHAT, CDR2 FQNNGV. The length of the CDR3 is 14 residues. V lost 5 bases to trimming and J lost 5 bases; unmatched junction nucleotides: 7. CDR3 coding DNA: TGTGCCAGCAGCCCTTTGACAGGGGGGGACGAGCAGTACTTC. As protein: CASSPLTGGDEQYF.

This clonotype was counted many times. The chain is built from TRBV9 and TRBJ1-1; the match to TRBD1 covers 8 bases. Germline CDR1 reads SGDLS; CDR2 reads YYNGEE. The J segment lost 3 bases and the V segment lost 0 bases, leaving 4 bases of the junction unmatched. The CDR3 has 15 residues. The CDR3 nucleotides are TGTGCCAGCAGCGTAGGGACAGGGATGGACACTGAAGCTTTCTTT. Translated: CASSVGTGMDTEAFF. Filled out from reference TRBV9 and TRBJ1-1, the complete variable domain reads DSGVTQTPKHLITATGQRVTLRCSPRSGDLSVYWYQQSLDQGLQFLIQYYNGEERAKGNILERFSAQQFPDLHSELNLSSLELGDSALYFCASSVGTGMDTEAFFGQGTRLTVV.

This clonotype showed up many times. The chain uses TRBV20-1 and TRBJ1-3; D is possibly TRBD1 (6 bases). Looked up from germline, CDR1 is DFQATT and CDR2 is SNEGSKA (reference sequence). Trimming pared 6 bases from V and 0 bases from J, leaving 9 bases between. The CDR3 is 13 amino acids. The CDR3 spells CSASRGSGNTIYF. CDR3 in DNA: TGCAGTGCGAGCAGGGGCTCTGGAAACACCATATATTTT.

This clonotype came up many times. CDR3 DNA sequence: TGTGCCAGCAGTCCATCAGGGGTGGGCTACACCTTC. It encodes CASSPSGVGYTF. The genes are TRBV12-3 or TRBV12-4 and TRBJ1-2; possible D gene TRBD1, 6 bases. The CDR3 spans 12 residues. Trimming shortened V by 5 bases and J by 8 bases, and 12 bases separated the two germline ends.